These 15 T cell receptor beta chains share one sample of origin, sequenced in a study of blood T cell repertoires in COVID-19. Data came from immunoSEQ multiplex PCR; TCRdb stores just in-frame clones and leaves some out. The data show 200,000 to 300,000 clones, around 81% seen once. The sample comprised peripheral blood. These receptors came from an older woman with active or convalescent COVID-19.

The J gene is TRBJ1-1, the V gene TRBV14; D gene unclear. This CDR3 is 13 amino acids long. Germline loops: CDR1 SGHDN, CDR2 FVKESK. Trimming took 2 bases from V and 4 from J, leaving 8 bases between them. DNA of the CDR3: TGTGCCAGCAGCCAATCAGGTCTCACTGAAGCTTTCTTT. Translating it yields CASSQSGLTEAFF.

This clone was seen only once. This chain connects TRBV28 to TRBJ1-4; 8 bases are a match to TRBD1. From germline, CDR1 is MDHEN and CDR2 SYDVKM. J gave up 6 bases and V 7 bases, and 7 bases lay outside the gene matches. There are 14 residues in the CDR3. The DNA of the CDR3 is TGTGCCAGCAATACAGGGGGGAACGATGAAAAACTGTTTTTT. This gives the protein CASNTGGNDEKLFF.

This chain links TRBV27 with TRBJ2-1; D might be TRBD1 (7 bases). CDR3 length: 17 residues. V dropped 2 bases and J dropped 4 bases, with 18 bases sitting between them. The germline V gene encodes CDR1 MNHEY and CDR2 SMNVEV (reference sequence). The CDR3 sequence: CASSLNPRGAGYNEQFF. The DNA of the CDR3 is TGTGCCAGCAGTTTAAATCCCAGGGGGGCAGGGTACAATGAGCAGTTCTTC.

The V and J genes are TRBV19 and TRBJ1-2; 11 bases fit TRBD1. Germline trimming cut 10 bases from V and 8 bases from J; bases unmatched to any gene: 6. The germline CDR1 and CDR2 sequences are LNHDA and SQIVND (reference sequence). There are 12 residues in the CDR3. In DNA form, the CDR3 reads TGTGCCACCTCGGACAGGGGGCGCGGCTACACCTTC. The encoded protein is CATSDRGRGYTF.

In DNA, the CDR3 is TGTGCCAGCAGCTACAGCTACACAGATACGCAGTATTTT. Its protein product is CASSYSYTDTQYF. This chain uses TRBV27 with TRBJ2-3, with unresolved D. This CDR3 has 13 residues. Trimming left V 6 bases short and J 2 bases short, with 9 bases between. Germline V gives CDR1 MNHEY, CDR2 SMNVEV (reference sequence).

The gene calls are TRBV5-6 and TRBJ2-1; TRBD1 matches 8 bases. Germline CDR1 reads SGHDT; CDR2 reads YYEEEE. V gave up 2 bases and J gave up 8 bases; unmatched junction bases: 15. CDR3 length equals 17 residues. The CDR3 is CASSLPPGTGWADEQFF. DNA of the CDR3: TGTGCCAGCAGCTTACCTCCCGGGACAGGCTGGGCAGATGAGCAGTTCTTC.

This clone was counted many times. The chain has TRBV5-1 and TRBJ1-6; 7 bases fit TRBD1. Per germline, CDR1 SGHRS and CDR2 YFSETQ. V lost 4 bases, J lost 7 bases, and 2 bases stayed unmatched. The CDR3 contains 13 residues. The CDR3, as DNA: TGCGCCAGCAGCCAGACAGGGAATTCACCCCTCCACTTT. The encoded protein is CASSQTGNSPLHF.

CDR3 sequence (DNA): TGTGCCAGCAGCAATCAAAGGACAGCAGCCAATTCACCCCTCCACTTT. It encodes CASSNQRTAANSPLHF. The chain carries TRBV7-9 and TRBJ1-6, with D possibly matching TRBD1 (6 bases). The germline gives CDR1 SEHNR, CDR2 FQNEAQ (reference sequence). This CDR3 is built from 16 residues. Trimming took off 5 bases at V and 7 bases at J, with 18 bases between the two ends.

The chain couples TRBV2 to TRBJ2-3, with 7 bases matching TRBD1. In germline, CDR1 is SNHLY, CDR2 FYNNEI. This CDR3 has 14 amino acids. V trimming: 5 bases; J trimming: 2 bases; junction bases outside the gene matches: 4. The CDR3: CASSPGQSTDTQYF. The CDR3 region has the DNA TGTGCCAGCAGTCCGGGACAGTCCACAGATACGCAGTATTTT.

This sequence joins TRBV4-1 and TRBJ1-3; TRBD1 matches 7 bases. CDR3 size: 16 residues. The germline V gene has CDR1 MGHRA and CDR2 YSYEKL. Trimming cost V 5 bases and J 5 bases; bases outside gene matches: 12. The CDR3 sequence: CASSSPGQNDRNTIYF. The CDR3 region has the DNA TGCGCCAGCAGCTCACCGGGACAGAATGATAGAAACACCATATATTTT.

This clone was seen only a few times. The CDR3 is CASSLEAGAGEAFF. The CDR3 DNA sequence: TGTGCCAGCAGCTTAGAGGCAGGGGCGGGTGAAGCTTTCTTT. The chain couples TRBV7-3 to TRBJ1-1; D perhaps matches TRBD1 (6 bases). The V end was cut by 2 bases, the J end by 7 bases, with 14 bases between. Germline-derived CDR1 and CDR2 are SGHTA and FQGTGA. The CDR3 is 14 residues long. Full variable domain (missing parts from reference TRBV7-3 and TRBJ1-1): GAGVSQTPSNKVTEKGKYVELRCDPISGHTALYWYRQSLGQGPEFLIYFQGTGAADDSGLPNDRFFAVRPEGSVSTLKIQRTERGDSAVYLCASSLEAGAGEAFFGQGTRLTVV.

The CDR3 DNA follows: TGTGCCGTGCCAGTGTGGGCCCCCAGCTCTGGGGCCAACGTCCTGACTTTC. Its protein is CAVPVWAPSSGANVLTF. This sequence joins TRBV5-4 and TRBJ2-6, with no clear D. Germline-derived CDR1 and CDR2 are SGHNT and YYREEE (reference sequence). Trimming pared 10 bases from V and 0 bases from J, leaving 20 bases between. There are 17 residues in the CDR3.

A single count supports this clone. The V and J genes are TRBV7-9 and TRBJ2-1, with 9 bases aligning to TRBD2. Germline V lookup: CDR1 SEHNR, CDR2 FQNEAQ (reference sequence). This CDR3 comprises 15 residues. Trimming at V came to 1 base and at J to 5 bases, leaving 3 bases not matched to a gene. For the CDR3, the DNA is TGTGCCAGCAGCTTAGTAGAGCGGGGGGACAATGAGCAGTTCTTC. Protein product: CASSLVERGDNEQFF.

The chain has TRBV25-1 and TRBJ1-2; D possibly corresponds to TRBD1 (6 bases). The CDR3 consists of 13 residues. In germline, CDR1 is MGHDK, CDR2 SYGVNS. The germline V and J ends were trimmed by 3 bases and 5 bases, with 10 bases remaining between them. CDR3 residues: CASSDAGQYGYTF. As DNA, the CDR3 is TGTGCCAGCAGTGACGCTGGACAGTATGGCTACACCTTC.

The chain couples TRBV30 to TRBJ1-1; D uncertain. Germline values: CDR1 GTSNPN, CDR2 SVGIG (reference sequence). CDR3 length: 13 amino acids. Trimming took off 5 bases at V and 1 base at J, with 11 bases between the two ends. CDR3 sequence: CAWGRGRNTEAFF. The CDR3 DNA reads as TGTGCCTGGGGGCGAGGGAGGAACACTGAAGCTTTCTTT.